This T cell receptor beta chain was observed in a study of regulatory T cells in long-lasting Graves disease. Notes on the study in general: It was in persistent disease that TRBV28, TRBJ1-2 and TRBJ2-5 were favored. Persistent-disease Graves' patients showed less TCR diversity than new cases.

This clonotype was detected once. No antigen is known for it. CDR3 regions were amplified by Arm-PCR using iRepertoire HTBI primers to build TCR beta libraries. TCRdb recomputed calls from the multiplex PCR reads with MiXCR, one row per CDR3 protein. The profile shows hundreds of thousands of distinct CDR3 sequences, roughly 15% of them singletons. As to time point: newly diagnosed GD, antithyroid drugs for less than 3 months. The TCR library was made from RNA extracted from PBMCs. Germline CDR1 SGHTA, CDR2 FQGNSA. The CDR3 covers 14 residues. V lost 2 bases to trimming and J lost 1 base, with 8 bases between them. The sample also formed part of further work on T cells in Graves' hyperthyroidism and ophthalmopathy.

The source material was peripheral blood mononuclear cells (PBMCs), sampled at new diagnosis, from a patient treated with antithyroid drugs. The rearrangement joins TRBV7-2 to TRBJ2-5, with D possibly TRBD1 on 6 matching bases. The TCR comes from a woman aged 30 to 39 with Graves disease. The CDR3 nucleotides read TGTGCCAGCAGCTTAATGGGGGCCCAAGAGACCCAGTACTTC. This codes for CASSLMGAQETQYF.